A selection of T cell receptor beta chains follows, all from one sample in a study of blood T cell repertoires in COVID-19. Clones were sequenced by immunoSEQ multiplex PCR, and TCRdb holds only the in-frame ones, with some missing. The data show 200,000 or so clones, 84% seen once. The sample taken for sequencing was peripheral blood. These receptors were taken from a human donor in a cohort sampled during active COVID-19. The CDR3 runs from the conserved cysteine through the conserved F or W. The D gene is left open where the match is weak. The size of a clone is reported for some rows only, either as once, few or many, or as a class for expanded clones.

V: TRBV7-9; D: TRBD1; size: -; J: TRBJ2-1; CDR3: CASLDRGNYNEQFF; DNA: TGTGCCAGCCTCGACAGGGGGAACTACAATGAGCAGTTCTTC
V: TRBV7-7; D: TRBD1; size: -; J: TRBJ2-1; CDR3: CASSLGTGGRNEQFF; DNA: TGTGCCAGCAGCTTAGGGACAGGGGGTAGGAATGAGCAGTTCTTC
V: TRBV15; D: -; size: -; J: TRBJ2-7; CDR3: CATSKPSKSYEQYF; DNA: TGTGCCACCAGCAAGCCCTCTAAATCCTACGAGCAGTACTTC
V: TRBV3-1/TRBV3-2; D: -; size: -; J: TRBJ2-5; CDR3: CASSQGHGREKTQYF; DNA: TGTGCCAGCAGCCAAGGGCACGGGAGAGAAAAGACCCAGTACTTC
V: TRBV28; D: -; size: -; J: TRBJ1-5; CDR3: CASSPPPGNPNQPQHF; DNA: TGTGCCAGCAGCCCTCCCCCAGGGAATCCGAATCAGCCCCAGCATTTT
V: TRBV4-1; D: TRBD1; size: -; J: TRBJ2-5; CDR3: CASSRGTGRDQETQYF; DNA: TGCGCCAGCAGCCGGGGGACAGGGAGGGACCAAGAGACCCAGTACTTC
V: TRBV6-5; D: -; size: -; J: TRBJ1-1; CDR3: CASRTDRRSEAFF; DNA: TGTGCCAGCAGGACAGACAGGCGCTCTGAAGCTTTCTTT
V: TRBV28; D: -; size: -; J: TRBJ2-1; CDR3: CASSLGSQGANEQFF; DNA: TGTGCCAGCAGTTTAGGGTCTCAGGGTGCCAATGAGCAGTTCTTC
V: TRBV4-2; D: TRBD1; size: -; J: TRBJ1-2; CDR3: CASSQDIAGQGPYGYTF; DNA: TGTGCCAGCAGCCAAGATATCGCTGGACAGGGACCTTATGGCTACACCTTC
V: TRBV28; D: TRBD1; size: -; J: TRBJ2-7; CDR3: CASSLWDRGTYEQYF; DNA: TGTGCCAGCAGTTTATGGGACAGGGGTACCTACGAGCAGTACTTC
V: TRBV6-2/TRBV6-3; D: TRBD2; size: -; J: TRBJ2-1; CDR3: CASSYYPSGKVYNEQFF; DNA: TGTGCCAGCAGTTACTATCCTAGCGGGAAAGTATACAATGAGCAGTTCTTC
V: TRBV6-1; D: -; size: -; J: TRBJ2-1; CDR3: CASSERGTANEQFF; DNA: TGTGCCAGCAGTGAACGGGGGACAGCGAATGAGCAGTTCTTC
V: TRBV6-6; D: -; size: -; J: TRBJ1-1; CDR3: CASSTGLSTEAFF; DNA: TGTGCCAGCTCTACAGGGCTTAGTACTGAAGCTTTCTTT
V: TRBV11-3; D: -; size: -; J: TRBJ2-3; CDR3: CASSPYEGKGTQYF; DNA: TGTGCCAGCAGCCCCTATGAGGGTAAAGGTACGCAGTATTTT
V: TRBV15; D: -; size: -; J: TRBJ1-4; CDR3: CATSRGTGGRSTNEKLFF; DNA: TGTGCCACCAGCAGAGGAACCGGTGGTCGGTCAACTAATGAAAAACTGTTTTTT
V: TRBV5-1; D: -; size: -; J: TRBJ1-2; CDR3: CASTEGIYGYTF; DNA: TGCGCCAGCACGGAGGGAATCTATGGCTACACCTTC
V: TRBV28; D: -; size: -; J: TRBJ1-5; CDR3: CASSRYSKAGLSQPQHF; DNA: TGTGCCAGCAGTCGTTATAGCAAAGCGGGGCTGAGTCAGCCCCAGCATTTT
V: TRBV5-6; D: -; size: -; J: TRBJ1-2; CDR3: CASSLGLSGYGYTF; DNA: TGTGCCAGCAGCTTGGGTTTATCGGGCTATGGCTACACCTTC
V: TRBV28; D: -; size: few; J: TRBJ1-1; CDR3: CASRNGGYTEAFF; DNA: TGTGCCAGCAGGAATGGGGGGTACACTGAAGCTTTCTTT
V: TRBV6-2/TRBV6-3; D: TRBD2; size: -; J: TRBJ2-2; CDR3: CASSYSGGRARTGELFF; DNA: TGTGCCAGCAGTTACTCCGGCGGGAGGGCCCGAACCGGGGAGCTGTTTTTT